The 30 T cell receptor beta chains in this list originate from one sample, sequenced in a study of blood T cell repertoires in COVID-19. Some clones are missing from TCRdb's copy, which holds only in-frame ones; the method was immunoSEQ multiplex PCR. The table has 75,000 to 90,000 clones, around 90% seen once. The sample consisted of peripheral blood. The receptors here all came from a man aged 18 to 35 with COVID-19, enrolled during active disease.

The V gene is TRBV4-3, the J gene TRBJ2-7; 9 bases fit TRBD2. V gave up 1 base and J gave up 0 bases; unmatched junction bases: 4. Germline V gives CDR1 LGHNA, CDR2 YSLEER. CDR3 length: 16 residues. The CDR3 loop reads CASSQVAGGNSYEQYF. The CDR3 DNA sequence: TGCGCCAGCAGCCAAGTTGCGGGAGGGAACTCCTACGAGCAGTACTTC.

This sequence joins TRBV6-5 and TRBJ2-7, with 8 bases identical to TRBD2. CDR1 and CDR2 from the germline V gene are MNHEY and SVGAGI. With 0 bases clipped from V and 4 bases from J, the junction kept 8 bases outside the gene matches. The CDR3 runs to 16 residues. The CDR3 loop is CASSYSPLAGTYEQYF. In nucleotides, the CDR3 is TGTGCCAGCAGTTACTCCCCCCTAGCGGGCACATACGAGCAGTACTTC.

V gene TRBV19 combines with J gene TRBJ2-4; D perhaps matches TRBD1 (6 bases). The CDR3 runs to 15 residues. V was clipped by 7 bases and J by 6 bases, with 19 bases between them. CDR1 and CDR2 (germline): LNHDA, SQIVND (reference sequence). The CDR3 protein is CASMTAGEGGNIQYF. The CDR3 DNA reads TGTGCCAGTATGACGGCAGGGGAAGGGGGAAACATTCAGTACTTC.

The rearrangement uses TRBV2 and TRBJ2-3; unclear D gene. This CDR3 has 15 residues. The germline V gene has CDR1 SNHLY and CDR2 FYNNEI. V lost 1 base, J lost 0 bases, and 8 bases lay in between. CDR3 in amino acids: CASSEVTASTDTQYF. CDR3 DNA: TGTGCCAGCAGTGAAGTCACAGCTAGCACAGATACGCAGTATTTT.

This chain links TRBV11-2 with TRBJ2-1, with 8 bases matching TRBD2. The CDR3 consists of 15 residues. V was clipped by 3 bases and J by 8 bases; unmatched bases: 9. The germline CDR1 and CDR2 sequences are SGHAT and FQNNGV. The CDR3 spells CASSFSSGKIDEQFF. In DNA form, the CDR3 reads TGTGCCAGCAGCTTTAGTAGCGGGAAGATCGATGAGCAGTTCTTC.

The J gene is TRBJ2-7, the V gene TRBV6-5, with D possibly being TRBD1 (5 bases). The CDR3 spans 14 residues. Germline V lookup: CDR1 MNHEY, CDR2 SVGAGI. Trimming pared 4 bases from V and 7 bases from J, leaving 17 bases between. CDR3 amino acids: CASSWGLGVGEQYF. The DNA for the CDR3 is TGTGCCAGCAGTTGGGGCTTAGGGGTGGGGGAGCAGTACTTC.

As for this clone: The junction and the germline gene differ at one end; a read error may be behind it. This chain joins TRBV19 and TRBJ1-4, with D perhaps TRBD1 (5 bases). The CDR3 sequence is 13 residues long. Germline values: CDR1 LNHDA, CDR2 SQIVND (reference sequence). CDR3 sequence reads: CASMDITNEKLLF. CDR3 bases: TGTGCCAGCATGGACATAACTAATGAAAAACTGCTTTTT. Full variable domain (remainder filled in from reference TRBV19 and TRBJ1-4): DGGITQSPKYLFRKEGQNVTLSCEQNLNHDAMYWYRQDPGQGLRLIYYSQIVNDFQKGDIAEGYSVSREKKESFPLTVTSAQKNPTAFYLCASMDITNEKLLFGSGTQLSVL.

The chain carries TRBV7-9 and TRBJ2-3; no reliable D call. V lost 1 base and J 7 bases, leaving 12 bases between the germline ends. Germline CDR1 and CDR2: SEHNR and FQNEAQ (reference sequence). The CDR3 spans 14 residues. CDR3 sequence: CASSLVEVEHTQYF. CDR3 bases: TGTGCCAGCAGCTTAGTTGAGGTGGAGCATACGCAGTATTTT. Based on the CDR3 plus reference TRBV7-9 and TRBJ2-3, the full variable domain is DTGVSQNPRHKITKRGQNVTFRCDPISEHNRLYWYRQTLGQGPEFLTYFQNEAQLEKSRLLSDRFSAERPKGSFSTLEIQRTEQGDSAMYLCASSLVEVEHTQYFGPGTRLTVL.

V and J are TRBV5-6 and TRBJ1-1; no clear D. Trimming took off 2 bases at V and 0 bases at J, with 8 bases between the two ends. CDR1 is SGHDT, CDR2 YYEEEE, per germline. The CDR3 length is 14 residues. As DNA, the CDR3 is TGTGCCAGCAGCTTCGACACGATGAACACTGAAGCTTTCTTT. Its translation is CASSFDTMNTEAFF. The full variable domain, completed using reference TRBV5-6 and TRBJ1-1, is DAGVTQSPTHLIKTRGQQVTLRCSPKSGHDTVSWYQQALGQGPQFIFQYYEEEERQRGNFPDRFSGHQFPNYSSELNVNALLLGDSALYLCASSFDTMNTEAFFGQGTRLTVV.

The V gene is TRBV6-5, the J gene TRBJ2-4; D perhaps matches TRBD2 (7 bases). This CDR3 contains 14 residues. Per germline, CDR1 MNHEY and CDR2 SVGAGI. The V and J ends lost 3 bases and 5 bases respectively, with 11 bases between them. As DNA, the CDR3 is TGTGCCAGCAGTTATGGGGGGGGCGAAAACATTCAGTACTTC. Its translation: CASSYGGGENIQYF.

The V gene is TRBV18, the J gene TRBJ1-2, with a tentative D call TRBD1 (5 bases). V was cut by 1 base and J by 4 bases, with 13 bases left in between. Germline V gives CDR1 KGHSH, CDR2 LQKENI. CDR3 length equals 15 residues. CDR3 residues: CASSPLQDKVYGYTF. The DNA of the CDR3 is TGTGCCAGCTCACCACTTCAGGACAAAGTCTATGGCTACACCTTC.

J is TRBJ2-7 and V is TRBV6-5; D is unclear. The length of the CDR3 is 14 residues. CDR1 is MNHEY, CDR2 SVGAGI, per germline. Between the trimmed V and J ends, which lost 0 bases and 3 bases, there was a span of 9 bases. CDR3 nucleotides: TGTGCCAGCAGTTACTCGGCGGATCGCTACGAGCAGTACTTC. Translation: CASSYSADRYEQYF.

The chain uses TRBV25-1 and TRBJ2-7; TRBD1 matches 10 bases. The junction had 4 bases not matched to a gene; V was cut back by 3 bases and J by 2 bases. The CDR3 is 15 residues long. Per the germline V gene, CDR1 is MGHDK and CDR2 is SYGVNS. CDR3 sequence reads: CASSEGQGLPYEQYF. As DNA, the CDR3 is TGTGCCAGCAGTGAGGGACAGGGGCTTCCCTACGAGCAGTACTTC.

The V gene is TRBV18, the J gene TRBJ2-5, with D possibly being TRBD1 (5 bases). The V end lost 3 bases, the J end lost 4 bases, and 9 bases lay between the germline ends. Germline V gene data show CDR1 as KGHSH and CDR2 as LQKENI. CDR3 length: 13 residues. The CDR3 loop is CASSPGRAETQYF. The CDR3 bases are TGTGCCAGCTCACCGGGCAGGGCAGAGACCCAGTACTTC.

The rearrangement uses TRBV7-2 and TRBJ2-7; D possibly corresponds to TRBD2 (6 bases). Deletions cut 5 bases from V and 5 bases from J, with 10 bases between. This CDR3 comprises 12 residues. Germline lookup yields CDR1 SGHTA and CDR2 FQGNSA. The CDR3 DNA reads TGTGCCAGCAGCCCGGGGGTAGACGAGCAGTACTTC. This sequence encodes CASSPGVDEQYF. Complete variable domain (other parts from reference TRBV7-2 and TRBJ2-7): GAGVSQSPSNKVTEKGKDVELRCDPISGHTALYWYRQSLGQGLEFLIYFQGNSAPDKSGLPSDRFSAERTGGSVSTLTIQRTQQEDSAVYLCASSPGVDEQYFGPGTRLTVT.

This rearrangement joins TRBV24-1 to TRBJ2-2, with 8 nucleotides matching TRBD1. With V trimmed by 2 bases and J by 3 bases, 1 base remained unmatched. The CDR3 has 15 amino acids. Germline loops: CDR1 KGHDR, CDR2 SFDVKD. CDR3 protein: CATSDSGQDTGELFF. CDR3 nucleotides: TGTGCCACCAGTGATTCGGGACAGGACACCGGGGAGCTGTTTTTT.

The count of this clone is one. The chain couples TRBV19 to TRBJ2-5; maybe TRBD1 (6 bases). Germline assignment: CDR1 LNHDA and CDR2 SQIVND (reference sequence). The length of the CDR3 is 15 residues. The V gene lost 4 bases and the J gene lost 3 bases, with 15 bases spanning the gap. The CDR3 DNA reads TGTGCCAGTAGTACCTGGGGGCTACTTAAAGAGACCCAGTACTTC. Translated: CASSTWGLLKETQYF.

The rearrangement links TRBV2 to TRBJ1-3; D gene ambiguous. Trimming removed 0 bases at V and 0 bases at J, with 12 bases between. The CDR3 totals 17 residues. From germline, CDR1 is SNHLY and CDR2 FYNNEI. CDR3 nucleotide sequence: TGTGCCAGCAGTGAAGCGCTCGAACAGAGCTCTGGAAACACCATATATTTT. This encodes CASSEALEQSSGNTIYF.

The chain combines TRBV6-2 or TRBV6-3 with TRBJ2-7, with 11 positions matching TRBD2. Germline CDR1 MNHEY, CDR2 SVGEGT. V was pared by 6 bases and J by 0 bases, with 13 bases of the junction left unmatched. The CDR3 is made up of 18 amino acids. CDR3 region: CASSPLLAGVRSSYEQYF. CDR3 nucleotide sequence: TGTGCCAGCAGCCCTTTACTAGCGGGAGTTAGGAGCTCCTACGAGCAGTACTTC.

The rearrangement links TRBV15 to TRBJ2-7; 14 bases are a match to TRBD2. This CDR3 comprises 17 residues. Germline trimming cut 5 bases from V and 2 bases from J; bases unmatched to any gene: 8. Looked up from germline, CDR1 is LNHNV and CDR2 is YYDKDF (reference sequence). DNA of the CDR3: TGTGCCACCAGCTCCGGGACTAGCGGGAGATCACCCTACGAGCAGTACTTC. It yields the protein CATSSGTSGRSPYEQYF. Looking up the rest from reference TRBV15 and TRBJ2-7 gives the full variable domain: DAMVIQNPRYQVTQFGKPVTLSCSQTLNHNVMYWYQQKSSQAPKLLFHYYDKDFNNEADTPDNFQSRRPNTSFCFLDIRSPGLGDTAMYLCATSSGTSGRSPYEQYFGPGTRLTVT.

The chain is built from TRBV6-4 and TRBJ2-2; perhaps TRBD1 as D (5 bases). V lost 5 bases to trimming and J lost 1 base, with 5 bases between them. From germline, CDR1 is MRHNA and CDR2 SNTAGT. The CDR3 is 13 amino acids. CDR3 residues: CASSQGNTGELFF. For the CDR3, the DNA is TGTGCCAGCAGTCAGGGGAACACCGGGGAGCTGTTTTTT.

This rearrangement joins TRBV5-4 to TRBJ2-7; 8 positions agree with TRBD2. Germline V CDR1 and CDR2: SGHNT, YYREEE (reference sequence). This CDR3 has 15 residues. J was trimmed by 0 bases and V by 0 bases; bases with no gene match: 2. Here the CDR3 reads CASSLERGSSYEQYF. The CDR3 coding sequence is TGTGCCAGCAGCTTGGAGCGGGGGAGCTCCTACGAGCAGTACTTC.

This clone was detected only once. The chain combines TRBV7-2 with TRBJ2-7; the D gene is possibly TRBD1 (5 bases). CDR3 length: 14 residues. Germline lookup yields CDR1 SGHTA and CDR2 FQGNSA. Trimming shortened V by 4 bases and J by 2 bases, and 12 bases separated the two germline ends. The DNA for the CDR3 is TGTGCCAGCAGCTCCAGCCCAGGGCCCTACGAGCAGTACTTC. Amino acids: CASSSSPGPYEQYF.

Comment on this clone: This may come from a read error, since a much larger clone is one base off. The chain joins TRBV6-4 to TRBJ2-3, with 8 bases fitting TRBD2. Germline V CDR1 and CDR2: MRHNA, SNTAGT. The CDR3 consists of 15 residues. The ends lost 3 bases at V and 0 bases at J; junction bases unmatched: 2. The CDR3 is CASSEASGSTDTQYF. The CDR3 coding sequence is TGTGCCAGCAGTGAGGCTAGCGGGAGCACAGATACGCAGTATTTT.

The chain recombines TRBV4-1 with TRBJ1-3; TRBD1 matches 8 bases. The CDR3 is 17 residues long. The germline CDR1 and CDR2 sequences are MGHRA and YSYEKL. Trimming at V came to 3 bases and at J to 0 bases, leaving 7 bases not matched to a gene. The CDR3, as DNA: TGCGCCAGCAGCCAGACGGACAGGGCCAGCTCTGGAAACACCATATATTTT. Encoded protein: CASSQTDRASSGNTIYF.

The V gene is TRBV4-2, the J gene TRBJ2-7, with D possibly matching TRBD2 (7 bases). The ends were cut back, 3 bases at V and 0 bases at J, with 12 bases in the middle. This CDR3 spans 15 amino acids. Germline V gene lookup returns CDR1 LGHNA and CDR2 YNFKEQ. The DNA of the CDR3 is TGTGCCAGCAGCCAGGGGAGGGGGAGCTCCTACGAGCAGTACTTC. Translation gives CASSQGRGSSYEQYF.

The chain couples TRBV9 to TRBJ2-1, with TRBD2 identical over 12 bases. The CDR3 contains 13 residues. Losses at the gene ends were 8 bases for V and 6 bases for J; bases not matched to a gene: 3. Germline V lookup: CDR1 SGDLS, CDR2 YYNGEE. CDR3 DNA: TGTGCCAGTGGACTAGCGGGAAGCAATGAGCAGTTCTTC. It codes for CASGLAGSNEQFF.

This rearrangement joins TRBV7-2 to TRBJ2-5; possibly TRBD1 for D (7 bases). Trimming removed 5 bases at V and 5 bases at J, with 15 bases between. The CDR3 spans 14 residues. From germline, CDR1 is SGHTA and CDR2 FQGNSA. The CDR3 spells CASSLQGGRETQYF. The CDR3, as DNA: TGTGCCAGCAGCCTCCAGGGGGGCAGGGAGACCCAGTACTTC.

The genes are TRBV28 and TRBJ1-5, with TRBD1 matching 7 bases. The V and J ends lost 3 bases and 1 base, in that order; junction bases with no gene match: 3. CDR1 and CDR2 from the germline V gene are MDHEN and SYDVKM. This CDR3 has 15 residues. CDR3 in DNA: TGTGCCAGCAGTTTTGTACAGGGGAGCAATCAGCCCCAGCATTTT. Translating it yields CASSFVQGSNQPQHF.

This chain connects TRBV18 to TRBJ2-2; D not certain. Germline lookup yields CDR1 KGHSH and CDR2 LQKENI. V was clipped by 2 bases and J by 6 bases, with 10 bases between them. The CDR3 is 14 residues long. CDR3 residues: CASSPDLTAGELFF. The CDR3 nucleotides are TGTGCCAGCTCACCAGATCTCACAGCCGGGGAGCTGTTTTTT.